This T cell receptor (beta chain) was retrieved from a study of patients and donors after allogeneic stem cell transplantation (dated by TCRdb to 2019 to 2021). This clonotype was detected only once. Its cognate antigen has yet to be identified. Base-call qualities are not available, and no considerably larger clone is one nucleotide away. Resting on one read, the evidence is weak. V sheds 1 base and J sheds 8 bases, leaving 6 bases between their ends. From the cysteine up to the phenylalanine, the CDR3 has a length of 13 residues. Of all the DNA, just the CDR3 is kept, 39 bases in frame from base 1. Libraries were prepared through RT-PCR. The sequencer listed for this sample is NextSeq 550. Using fastp trimming at Q25 and MiXCR clonotype assembly, TCRdb reanalyzed the public sequencing data and kept in-frame beta chains. Each record represents a unique CDR3 protein, reported with the most common genes and DNA among its rows. Recorded for this sample are approximately 430,000 distinct CDR3 sequences; approximately 16% of them occurred a single time. In total, the top ten clones hold roughly 7.2% of the sample.

The source is a human donor who was either an allogeneic HSCT recipient or a stem cell or donor lymphocyte infusion donor (not recorded which). It is not recorded whose cells these are; they may come from a transplant donor. The sequenced sample consisted of blood, either unsorted or a sorted T cell fraction (not recorded which). The sequence joins TRBV12-3 or TRBV12-4 to TRBJ1-6, with the D gene too uncertain to name. The sequence in DNA is TGTGCCAGCAGTTTAGGCCAGTATTCACCCCTCCACTTT. Translated, this is CASSLGQYSPLHF.